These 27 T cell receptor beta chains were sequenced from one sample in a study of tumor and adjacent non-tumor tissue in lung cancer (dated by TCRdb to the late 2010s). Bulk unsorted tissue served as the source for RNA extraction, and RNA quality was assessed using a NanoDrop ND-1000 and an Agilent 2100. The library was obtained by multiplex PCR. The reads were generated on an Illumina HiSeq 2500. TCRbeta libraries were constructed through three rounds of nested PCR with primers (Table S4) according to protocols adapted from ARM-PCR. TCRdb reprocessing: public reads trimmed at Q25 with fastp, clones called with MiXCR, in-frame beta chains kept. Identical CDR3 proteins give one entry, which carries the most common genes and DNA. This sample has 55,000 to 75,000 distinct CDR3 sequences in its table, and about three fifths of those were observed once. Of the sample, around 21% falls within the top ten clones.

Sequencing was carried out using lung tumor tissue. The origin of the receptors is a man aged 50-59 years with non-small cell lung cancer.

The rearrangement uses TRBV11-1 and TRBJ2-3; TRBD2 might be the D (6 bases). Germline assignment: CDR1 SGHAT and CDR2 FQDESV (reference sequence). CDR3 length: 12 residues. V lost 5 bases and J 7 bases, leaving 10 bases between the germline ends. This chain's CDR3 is CASSQGGHTQYF. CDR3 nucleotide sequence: TGTGCCAGCAGCCAAGGAGGGCATACGCAGTATTTT.

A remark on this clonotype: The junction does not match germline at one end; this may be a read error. The CDR3 spells CAGSLGTGASPLHF. The CDR3 DNA follows: TGTGCCGGCAGTTTAGGGACAGGCGCCTCACCCCTCCACTTT. The chain uses TRBV12-3 or TRBV12-4 and TRBJ1-6; 8 nucleotides match TRBD1. The length of the CDR3 is 14 residues.

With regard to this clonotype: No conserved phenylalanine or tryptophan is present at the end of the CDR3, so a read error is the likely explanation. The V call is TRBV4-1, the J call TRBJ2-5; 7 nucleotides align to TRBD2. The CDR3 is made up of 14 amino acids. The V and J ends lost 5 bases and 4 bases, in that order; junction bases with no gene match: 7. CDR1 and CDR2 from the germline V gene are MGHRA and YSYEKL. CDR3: CASSARGSTETQYI. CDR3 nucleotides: TGCGCCAGCAGCGCGCGGGGGAGTACAGAGACCCAGTACATC.

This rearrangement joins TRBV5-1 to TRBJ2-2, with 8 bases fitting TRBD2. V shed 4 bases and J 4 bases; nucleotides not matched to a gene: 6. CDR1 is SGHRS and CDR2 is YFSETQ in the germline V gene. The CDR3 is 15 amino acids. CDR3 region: CASSPRGGGTGELFF. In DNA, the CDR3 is TGCGCCAGCAGCCCTCGGGGGGGCGGCACCGGGGAGCTGTTTTTT.

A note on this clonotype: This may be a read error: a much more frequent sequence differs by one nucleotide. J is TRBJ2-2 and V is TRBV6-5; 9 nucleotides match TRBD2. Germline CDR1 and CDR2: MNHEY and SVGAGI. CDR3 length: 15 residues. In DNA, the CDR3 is TGTACCAGCAGTTACTCGACTAGCGGCACCGGGGAGCTGTTTTTT. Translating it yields CTSSYSTSGTGELFF.

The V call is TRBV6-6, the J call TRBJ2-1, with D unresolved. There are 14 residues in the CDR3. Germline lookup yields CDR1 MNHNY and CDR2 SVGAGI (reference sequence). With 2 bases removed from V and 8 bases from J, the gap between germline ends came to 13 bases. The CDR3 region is CASSYPIGRDEQFF. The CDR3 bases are TGTGCCAGCAGTTACCCGATAGGGCGCGATGAGCAGTTCTTC.

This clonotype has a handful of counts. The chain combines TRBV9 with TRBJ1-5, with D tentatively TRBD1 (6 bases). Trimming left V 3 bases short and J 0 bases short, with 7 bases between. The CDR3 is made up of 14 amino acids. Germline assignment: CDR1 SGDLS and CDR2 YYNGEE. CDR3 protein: CASSGGGSNQPQHF. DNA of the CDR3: TGTGCCAGCAGCGGAGGGGGTAGCAATCAGCCCCAGCATTTT. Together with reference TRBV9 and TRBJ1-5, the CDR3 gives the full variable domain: DSGVTQTPKHLITATGQRVTLRCSPRSGDLSVYWYQQSLDQGLQFLIQYYNGEERAKGNILERFSAQQFPDLHSELNLSSLELGDSALYFCASSGGGSNQPQHFGDGTRLSIL.

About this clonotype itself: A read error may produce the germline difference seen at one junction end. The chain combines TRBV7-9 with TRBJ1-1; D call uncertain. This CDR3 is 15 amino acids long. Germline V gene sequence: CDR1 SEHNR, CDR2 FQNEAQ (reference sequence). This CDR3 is CPSSSWMAENTEAFF. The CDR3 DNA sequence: TGTCCCAGCAGCTCCTGGATGGCCGAGAACACTGAAGCTTTCTTT.

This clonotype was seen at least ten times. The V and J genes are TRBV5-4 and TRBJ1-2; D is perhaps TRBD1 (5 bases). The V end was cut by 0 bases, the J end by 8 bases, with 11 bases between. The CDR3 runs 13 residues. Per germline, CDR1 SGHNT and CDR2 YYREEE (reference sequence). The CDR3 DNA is TGTGCCAGCAGCTTGGTTACAGGCGAAGGCTACACCTTC. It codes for CASSLVTGEGYTF.

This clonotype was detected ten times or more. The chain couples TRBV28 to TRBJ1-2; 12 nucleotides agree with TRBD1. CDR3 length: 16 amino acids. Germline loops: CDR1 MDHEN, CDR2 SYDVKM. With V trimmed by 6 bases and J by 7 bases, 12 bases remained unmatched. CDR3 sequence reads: CASREDTGTGGRGYTF. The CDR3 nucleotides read TGTGCCAGCAGGGAAGATACCGGGACAGGGGGCCGTGGCTACACCTTC.

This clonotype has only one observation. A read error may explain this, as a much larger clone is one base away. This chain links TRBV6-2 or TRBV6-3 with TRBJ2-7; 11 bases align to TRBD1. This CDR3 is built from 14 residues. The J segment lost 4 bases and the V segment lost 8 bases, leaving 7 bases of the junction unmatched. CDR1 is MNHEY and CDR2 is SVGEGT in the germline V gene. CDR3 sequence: CASGWTGGVYEQYF. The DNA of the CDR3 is TGTGCCAGCGGTTGGACAGGGGGCGTTTACGAGCAGTACTTC.

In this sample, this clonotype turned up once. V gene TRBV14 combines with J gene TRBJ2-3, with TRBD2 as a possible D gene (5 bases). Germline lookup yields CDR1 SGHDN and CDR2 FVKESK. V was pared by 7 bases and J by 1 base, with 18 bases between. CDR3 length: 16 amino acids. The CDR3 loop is CASNQRRLVGTDTQYF. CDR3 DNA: TGTGCCAGCAACCAGCGGAGGCTGGTCGGCACAGATACGCAGTATTTT.

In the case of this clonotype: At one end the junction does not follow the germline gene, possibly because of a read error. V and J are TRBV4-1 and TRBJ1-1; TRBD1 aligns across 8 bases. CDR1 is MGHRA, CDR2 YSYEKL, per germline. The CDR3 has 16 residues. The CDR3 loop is CVSSPNGGQANTEAFF. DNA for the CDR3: TGCGTCAGCAGCCCTAACGGGGGACAGGCAAACACTGAAGCTTTCTTT.

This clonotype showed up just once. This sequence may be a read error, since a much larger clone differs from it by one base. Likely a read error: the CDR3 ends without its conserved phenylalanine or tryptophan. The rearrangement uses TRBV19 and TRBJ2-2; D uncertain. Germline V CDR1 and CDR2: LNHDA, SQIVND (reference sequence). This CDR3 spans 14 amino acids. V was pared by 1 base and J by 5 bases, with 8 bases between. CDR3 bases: TGTGCCAGTAGTATAGCGGCAGTTACCGGGGAGCTGTTTTAT. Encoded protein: CASSIAAVTGELFY.

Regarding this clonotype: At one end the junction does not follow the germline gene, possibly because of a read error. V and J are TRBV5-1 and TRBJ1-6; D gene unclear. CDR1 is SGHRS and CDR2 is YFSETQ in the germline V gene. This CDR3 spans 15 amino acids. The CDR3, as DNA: TGCGCCTGCAGCTGCCAGGTCGACACAAATCCACCCCTCCACTTT. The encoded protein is CACSCQVDTNPPLHF.

CDR3 in amino acids: CASSLTLGRLADEQFF. DNA of the CDR3: TGCGCCAGCAGCTTGACACTGGGGCGTCTAGCTGATGAGCAGTTCTTC. This chain links TRBV5-1 with TRBJ2-1; D may match TRBD1 or TRBD2 (5 bases each). This CDR3 is built from 16 residues. Trimming took off 1 base at V and 8 bases at J, with 19 bases between the two ends. Germline V gene sequence: CDR1 SGHRS, CDR2 YFSETQ.

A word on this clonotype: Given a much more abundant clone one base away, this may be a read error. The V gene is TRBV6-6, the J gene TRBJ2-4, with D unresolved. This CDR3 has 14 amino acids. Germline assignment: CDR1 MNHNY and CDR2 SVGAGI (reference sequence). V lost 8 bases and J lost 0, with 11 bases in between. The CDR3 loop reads CASGSGIAKNIQYF. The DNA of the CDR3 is TGTGCCAGCGGTTCCGGAATAGCCAAAAACATTCAGTACTTC.

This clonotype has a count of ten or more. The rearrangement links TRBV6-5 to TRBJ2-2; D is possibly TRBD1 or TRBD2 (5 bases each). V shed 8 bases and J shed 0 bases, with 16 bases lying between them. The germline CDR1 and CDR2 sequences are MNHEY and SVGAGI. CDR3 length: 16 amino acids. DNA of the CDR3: TGTGCCAGCGGTCTGCAGGGAGCAACGAACACCGGGGAGCTGTTTTTT. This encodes CASGLQGATNTGELFF.

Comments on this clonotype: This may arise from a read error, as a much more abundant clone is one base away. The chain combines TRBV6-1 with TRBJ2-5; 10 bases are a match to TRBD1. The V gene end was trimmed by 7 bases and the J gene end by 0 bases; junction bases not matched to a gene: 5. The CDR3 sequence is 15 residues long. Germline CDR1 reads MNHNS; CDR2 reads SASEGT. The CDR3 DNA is TGTGCCAGCACCGGACAGGGGGGGCACCAAGAGACCCAGTACTTC. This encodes CASTGQGGHQETQYF.

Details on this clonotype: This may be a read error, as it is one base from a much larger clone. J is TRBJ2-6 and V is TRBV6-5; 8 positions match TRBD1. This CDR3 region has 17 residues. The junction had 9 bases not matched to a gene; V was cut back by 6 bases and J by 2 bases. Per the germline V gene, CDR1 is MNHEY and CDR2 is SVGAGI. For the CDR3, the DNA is TGTGCCAGCAGGCTTGGACAGGGAAGTCCTGGGGCCAACGTCCTGACTTTC. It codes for CASRLGQGSPGANVLTF.

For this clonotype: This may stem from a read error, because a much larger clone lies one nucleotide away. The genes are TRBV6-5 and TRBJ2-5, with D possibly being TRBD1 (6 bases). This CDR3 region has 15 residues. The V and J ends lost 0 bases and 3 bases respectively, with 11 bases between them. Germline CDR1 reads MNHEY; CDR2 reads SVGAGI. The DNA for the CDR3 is TGTGCCAGCAGTTACTCGTACAGGGTCGAAGAGACCCAGTACTTC. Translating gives CASSYSYRVEETQYF.

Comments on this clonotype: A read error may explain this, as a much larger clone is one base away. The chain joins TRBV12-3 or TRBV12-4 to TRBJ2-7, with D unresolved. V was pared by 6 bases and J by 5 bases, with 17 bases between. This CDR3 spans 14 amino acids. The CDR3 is CASSLRRNGDEQYF. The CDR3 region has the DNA TGTGCCAGCAGCCTAAGGCGTAATGGCGACGAGCAGTACTTC.

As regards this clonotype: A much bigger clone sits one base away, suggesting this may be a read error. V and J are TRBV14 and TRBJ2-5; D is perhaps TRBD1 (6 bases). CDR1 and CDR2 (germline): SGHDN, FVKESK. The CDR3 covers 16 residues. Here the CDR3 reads CASNQEGSGQQKTQYF. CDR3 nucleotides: TGTGCCAGCAACCAAGAGGGGTCGGGACAACAGAAGACCCAGTACTTC.

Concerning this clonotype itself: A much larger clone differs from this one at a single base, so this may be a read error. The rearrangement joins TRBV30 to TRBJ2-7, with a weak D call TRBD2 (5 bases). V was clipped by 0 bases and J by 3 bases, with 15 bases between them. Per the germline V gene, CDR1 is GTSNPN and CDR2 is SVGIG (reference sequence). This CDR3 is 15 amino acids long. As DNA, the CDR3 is TGTGCCTGGAGTGTACTCGGGGTGTGGGTCTACGAGCAGTACTTC. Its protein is CAWSVLGVWVYEQYF.

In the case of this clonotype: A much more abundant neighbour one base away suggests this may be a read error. CDR3 DNA: TGTGCCACCAGCAGAATCGCCAGTGGCTACGAGCAGTACTTC. Translation gives CATSRIASGYEQYF. The gene calls are TRBV15 and TRBJ2-7; D is uncertain. Trimming removed 2 bases at V and 3 bases at J, with 11 bases between. Germline V gene data show CDR1 as LNHNV and CDR2 as YYDKDF (reference sequence). This CDR3 is built from 14 residues.

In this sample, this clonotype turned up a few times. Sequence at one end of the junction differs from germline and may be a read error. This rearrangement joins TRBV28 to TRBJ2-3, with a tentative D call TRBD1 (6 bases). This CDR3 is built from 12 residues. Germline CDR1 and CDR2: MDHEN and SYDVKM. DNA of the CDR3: TGTGCCAGCACCTCGAGGACAGATACGAAGTATTTT. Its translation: CASTSRTDTKYF.

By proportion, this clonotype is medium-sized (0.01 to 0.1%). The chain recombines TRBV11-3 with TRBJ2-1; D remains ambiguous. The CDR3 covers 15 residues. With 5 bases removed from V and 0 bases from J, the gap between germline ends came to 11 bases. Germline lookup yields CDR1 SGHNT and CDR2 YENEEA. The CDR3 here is CASSPSRSSYNEQFF. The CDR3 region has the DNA TGTGCCAGCAGCCCAAGCAGGAGCTCCTACAATGAGCAGTTCTTC.